This TCR beta chain appears in the sequencing data of a study of CD8+ T cells in alopecia areata. Study information: Treatment comprised oral tofacitinib, 5 to 10 mg twice daily, in treated patients. For 6 to 18 months, tofacitinib was taken, and 6 months off drug followed.

The CDR3 consists of 12 residues. V was clipped by 4 bases and J by 6 bases, with 10 bases between them. CDR1 and CDR2 (germline): SQVTM, ANQGSEA. Alopecia areata patients provided lesional scalp punch biopsies and peripheral blood, both collected for the study. General observations from the study: Lesional scalp, especially alopecia totalis/universalis, showed higher clonality than normal scalp.

Sequencing used cDNA as its template, made by extracting RNA and reverse transcribing it. Here immunoSEQ multiplex PCR was the method, and the copy in TCRdb shows in-frame clones only, minus some. The sample has fewer than 250,000 clones; around 62% are singletons. Details on this clone: The antigen is unknown.

The TCR sequence derives from a human donor with alopecia areata. The gene calls are TRBV29-1 and TRBJ1-5; D unclear. Sample: CD4+ T cells sorted from blood, taken at week 0. CDR3 amino acids: CSVGGSGQPQHF. In DNA form, the CDR3 reads TGCAGCGTTGGAGGGTCGGGTCAGCCCCAGCATTTT. Supplemented by reference TRBV29-1 and TRBJ1-5, the full variable domain reads SAVISQKPSRDICQRGTSLTIQCQVDSQVTMMFWYRQQPGQSLTLIATANQGSEATYESGFVIDKFPISRPNLTFSTLTVSNMSPEDSSIYLCSVGGSGQPQHFGDGTRLSIL.